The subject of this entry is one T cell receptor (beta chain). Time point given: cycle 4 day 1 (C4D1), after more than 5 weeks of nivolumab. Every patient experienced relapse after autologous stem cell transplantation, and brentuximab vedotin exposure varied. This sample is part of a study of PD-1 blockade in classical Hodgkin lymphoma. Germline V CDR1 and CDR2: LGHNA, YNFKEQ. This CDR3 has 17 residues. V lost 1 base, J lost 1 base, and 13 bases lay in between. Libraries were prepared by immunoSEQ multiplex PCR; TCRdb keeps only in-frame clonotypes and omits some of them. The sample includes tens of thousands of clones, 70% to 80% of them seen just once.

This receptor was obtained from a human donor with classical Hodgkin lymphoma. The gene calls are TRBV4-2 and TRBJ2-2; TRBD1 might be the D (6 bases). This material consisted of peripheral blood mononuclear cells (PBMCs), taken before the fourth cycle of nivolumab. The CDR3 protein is CASSQVSRGLNTGELFF. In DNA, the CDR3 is TGTGCCAGCAGCCAAGTATCCAGGGGCCTGAACACCGGGGAGCTGTTTTTT.